This TCR beta chain originates from a study of beta chain features in type 1 diabetes. General study findings and limits: Fewer insertions but more deletions were seen at VDJ junctions in type 1 diabetes patients.

The collection from each donor was one heparinised blood draw averaging roughly 100 mL. With regard to this clone: Antigen unknown. The identical CDR3 is also encoded by other nucleotide sequences in the sample.

Expressed TCRB transcripts got sequenced, as all isolated RNA was reverse transcribed. Produced via immunoSEQ multiplex PCR; TCRdb's table is partial and in-frame only. The sample records about 620,000 clones, roughly 15% being singletons. Trimming removed 2 bases at V and 1 base at J, with 6 bases between. The CDR3 runs to 14 residues. CDR1 is MNHEY and CDR2 is SVGAGI in the germline V gene. The sample was naive CD4+ T cells from blood. This chain joins TRBV6-5 and TRBJ1-3, with D possibly being TRBD1 (5 bases). The receptor was derived from a man aged 18-30 years in good health. CDR3 sequence: CASSYGGSGNTIYF. In nucleotides, the CDR3 is TGTGCCAGCAGTTACGGGGGTTCTGGAAACACCATATATTTT.